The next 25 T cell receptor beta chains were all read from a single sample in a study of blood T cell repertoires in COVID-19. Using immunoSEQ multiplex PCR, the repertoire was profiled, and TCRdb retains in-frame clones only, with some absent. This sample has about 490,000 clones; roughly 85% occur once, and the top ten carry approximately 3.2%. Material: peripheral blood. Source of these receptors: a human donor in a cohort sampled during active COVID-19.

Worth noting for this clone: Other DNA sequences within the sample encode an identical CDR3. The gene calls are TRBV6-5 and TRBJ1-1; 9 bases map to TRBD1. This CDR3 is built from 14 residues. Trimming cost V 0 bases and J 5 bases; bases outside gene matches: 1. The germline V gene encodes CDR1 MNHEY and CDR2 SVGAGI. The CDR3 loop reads CASSYSTGGTEAFF. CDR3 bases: TGTGCCAGCAGTTACTCGACAGGGGGAACTGAAGCTTTCTTT.

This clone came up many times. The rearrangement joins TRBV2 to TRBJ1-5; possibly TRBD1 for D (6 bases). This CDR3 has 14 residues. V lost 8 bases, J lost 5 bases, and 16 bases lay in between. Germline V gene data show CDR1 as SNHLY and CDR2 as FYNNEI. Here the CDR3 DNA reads TGTGCCAGCCTAGAGAGGGGGTCGGATCAGCCCCAGCATTTT. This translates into CASLERGSDQPQHF. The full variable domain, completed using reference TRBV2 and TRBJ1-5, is EPEVTQTPSHQVTQMGQEVILRCVPISNHLYFYWYRQILGQKVEFLVSFYNNEISEKSEIFDDQFSVERPDGSNFTLKIRSTKLEDSAMYFCASLERGSDQPQHFGDGTRLSIL.

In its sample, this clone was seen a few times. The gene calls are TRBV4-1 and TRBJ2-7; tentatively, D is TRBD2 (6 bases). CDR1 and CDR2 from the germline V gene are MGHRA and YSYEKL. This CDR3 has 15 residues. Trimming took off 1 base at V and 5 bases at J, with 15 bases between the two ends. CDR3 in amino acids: CASSQASTRIHEQYF. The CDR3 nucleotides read TGCGCCAGCAGCCAAGCCTCGACTAGAATCCACGAGCAGTACTTC.

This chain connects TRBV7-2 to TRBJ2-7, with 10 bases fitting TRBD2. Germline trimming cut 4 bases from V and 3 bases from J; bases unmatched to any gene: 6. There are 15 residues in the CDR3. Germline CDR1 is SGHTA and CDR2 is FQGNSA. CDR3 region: CASSSRASGSYEQYF. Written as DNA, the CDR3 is TGTGCCAGCAGCTCCCGGGCTAGCGGGAGCTACGAGCAGTACTTC. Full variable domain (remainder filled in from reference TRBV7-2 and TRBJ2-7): GAGVSQSPSNKVTEKGKDVELRCDPISGHTALYWYRQSLGQGLEFLIYFQGNSAPDKSGLPSDRFSAERTGGSVSTLTIQRTQQEDSAVYLCASSSRASGSYEQYFGPGTRLTVT.

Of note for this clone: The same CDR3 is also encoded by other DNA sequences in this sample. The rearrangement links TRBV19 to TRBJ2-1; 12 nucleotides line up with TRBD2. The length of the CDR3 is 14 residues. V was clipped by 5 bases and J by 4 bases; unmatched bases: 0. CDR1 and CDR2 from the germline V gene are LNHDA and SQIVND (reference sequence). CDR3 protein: CASSLAGGYNEQFF. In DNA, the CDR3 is TGTGCCAGTAGTCTAGCGGGAGGGTACAATGAGCAGTTCTTC.

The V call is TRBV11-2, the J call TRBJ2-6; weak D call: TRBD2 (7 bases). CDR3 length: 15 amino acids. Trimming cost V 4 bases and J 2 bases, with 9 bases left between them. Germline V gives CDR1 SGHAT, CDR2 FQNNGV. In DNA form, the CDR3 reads TGTGCCAGCAGCTCCGGGGGGCCTGGGGCCAACGTCCTGACTTTC. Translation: CASSSGGPGANVLTF.

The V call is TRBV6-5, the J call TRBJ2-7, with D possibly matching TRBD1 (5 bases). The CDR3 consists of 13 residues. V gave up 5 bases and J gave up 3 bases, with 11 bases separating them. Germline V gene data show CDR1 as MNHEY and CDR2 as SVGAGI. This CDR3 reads CASSKTAFYEQYF. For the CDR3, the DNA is TGTGCCAGCAGTAAGACAGCCTTCTACGAGCAGTACTTC.

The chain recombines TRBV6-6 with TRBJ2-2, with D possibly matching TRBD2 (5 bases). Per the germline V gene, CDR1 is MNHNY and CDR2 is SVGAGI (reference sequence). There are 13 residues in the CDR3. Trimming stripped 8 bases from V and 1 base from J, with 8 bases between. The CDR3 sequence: CASGSGNTGELFF. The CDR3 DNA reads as TGTGCCAGCGGGAGCGGGAACACCGGGGAGCTGTTTTTT.

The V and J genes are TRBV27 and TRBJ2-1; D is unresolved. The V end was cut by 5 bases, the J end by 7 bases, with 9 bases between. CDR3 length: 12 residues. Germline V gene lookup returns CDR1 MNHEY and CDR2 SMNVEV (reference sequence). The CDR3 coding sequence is TGTGCCAGCAGTCCGTTCGGGAATGAGCAGTTCTTC. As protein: CASSPFGNEQFF.

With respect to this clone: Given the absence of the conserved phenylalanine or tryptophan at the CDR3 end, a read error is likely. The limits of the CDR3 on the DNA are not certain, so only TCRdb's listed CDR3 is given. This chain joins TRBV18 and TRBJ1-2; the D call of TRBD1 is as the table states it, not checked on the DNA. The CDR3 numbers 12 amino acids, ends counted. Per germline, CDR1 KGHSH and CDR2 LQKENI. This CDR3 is CASSPGTGGTIL.

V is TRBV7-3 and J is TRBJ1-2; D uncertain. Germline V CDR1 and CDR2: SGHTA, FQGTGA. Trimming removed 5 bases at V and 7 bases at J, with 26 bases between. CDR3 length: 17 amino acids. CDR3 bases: TGTGCCAGCAGCACCGGCCCCTCTTTGGGAGGGAGGGTTGGCTACACCTTC. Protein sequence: CASSTGPSLGGRVGYTF.

CDR3 coding DNA: TGTGCCAGCAGCCGACCTGGACTAGCGGAGAACAATGAGCAGTTCTTC. Translation gives CASSRPGLAENNEQFF. The J gene is TRBJ2-1, the V gene TRBV4-2; 10 bases match TRBD2. Trimming at V came to 4 bases and at J to 5 bases, leaving 8 bases not matched to a gene. Germline CDR1 reads LGHNA; CDR2 reads YNFKEQ. CDR3 length: 16 residues.

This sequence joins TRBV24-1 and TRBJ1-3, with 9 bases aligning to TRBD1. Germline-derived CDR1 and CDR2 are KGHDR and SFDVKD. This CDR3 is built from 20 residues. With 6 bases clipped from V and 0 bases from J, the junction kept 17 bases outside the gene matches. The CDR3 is CATSKHRTGAFFASGNTIYF. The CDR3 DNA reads TGTGCCACCAGTAAACACCGGACAGGGGCCTTTTTTGCCTCTGGAAACACCATATATTTT.

The CDR3 nucleotides read TGTGCCAGCAGCCAAGGACTAGCGGGTGGTTCCAATGAGCAGTTCTTC. Protein product: CASSQGLAGGSNEQFF. The V and J genes are TRBV3-1 (or the pseudogene TRBV3-2) and TRBJ2-1, with 10 bases matching TRBD2. The J segment lost 6 bases and the V segment lost 1 base, leaving 6 bases of the junction unmatched. This CDR3 is 16 amino acids long. Germline V lookup: CDR1 LGHDT, CDR2 YNNKEL (reference sequence).

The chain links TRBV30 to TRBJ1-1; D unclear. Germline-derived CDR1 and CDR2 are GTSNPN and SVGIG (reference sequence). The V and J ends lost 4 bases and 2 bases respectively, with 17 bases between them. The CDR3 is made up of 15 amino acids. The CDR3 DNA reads TGTGCCTGGAATAGATTGCGACAAACTAACACTGAAGCTTTCTTT. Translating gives CAWNRLRQTNTEAFF.

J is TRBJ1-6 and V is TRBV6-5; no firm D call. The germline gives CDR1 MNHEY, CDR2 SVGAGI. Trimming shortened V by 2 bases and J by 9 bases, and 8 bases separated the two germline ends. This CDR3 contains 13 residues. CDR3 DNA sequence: TGTGCCAGCAGTTACGAGGAAAGTTCACCCCTCCACTTT. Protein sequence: CASSYEESSPLHF.

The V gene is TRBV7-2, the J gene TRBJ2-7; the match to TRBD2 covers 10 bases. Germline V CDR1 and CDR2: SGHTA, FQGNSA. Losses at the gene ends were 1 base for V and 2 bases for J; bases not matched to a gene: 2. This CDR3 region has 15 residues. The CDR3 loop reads CASSLVTSGAYEQYF. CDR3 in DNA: TGTGCCAGCAGCTTAGTAACTAGCGGGGCCTACGAGCAGTACTTC.

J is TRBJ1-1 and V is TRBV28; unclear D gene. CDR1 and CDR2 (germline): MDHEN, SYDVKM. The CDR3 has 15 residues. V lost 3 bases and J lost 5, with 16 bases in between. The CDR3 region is CASSFREQPRTEAFF. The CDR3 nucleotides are TGTGCCAGCAGTTTTAGAGAACAGCCAAGAACTGAAGCTTTCTTT.

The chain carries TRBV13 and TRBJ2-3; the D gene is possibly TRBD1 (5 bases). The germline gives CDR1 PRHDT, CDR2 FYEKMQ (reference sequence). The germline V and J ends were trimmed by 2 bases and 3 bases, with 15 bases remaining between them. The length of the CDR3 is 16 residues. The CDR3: CASSLKGQGRTDTQYF. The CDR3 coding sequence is TGTGCCAGCAGCTTAAAGGGGCAGGGTAGGACAGATACGCAGTATTTT. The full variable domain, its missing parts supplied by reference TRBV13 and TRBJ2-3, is AAGVIQSPRHLIKEKRETATLKCYPIPRHDTVYWYQQGPGQDPQFLISFYEKMQSDKGSIPDRFSAQQFSDYHSELNMSSLELGDSALYFCASSLKGQGRTDTQYFGPGTRLTVL.

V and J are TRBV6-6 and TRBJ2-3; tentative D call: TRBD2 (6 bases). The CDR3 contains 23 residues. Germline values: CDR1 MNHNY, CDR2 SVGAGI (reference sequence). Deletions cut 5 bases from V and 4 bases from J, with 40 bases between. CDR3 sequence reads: CASSRYRGTLGAGKKGPPDTQYF. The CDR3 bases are TGTGCCAGCAGTCGATACCGTGGGACTCTGGGAGCAGGGAAAAAGGGGCCCCCAGATACGCAGTATTTT.

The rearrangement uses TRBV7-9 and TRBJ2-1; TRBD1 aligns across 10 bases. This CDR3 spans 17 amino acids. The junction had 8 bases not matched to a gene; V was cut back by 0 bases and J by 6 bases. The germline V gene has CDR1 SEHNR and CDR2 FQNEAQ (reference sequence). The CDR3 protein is CASSLAGGDRGSNEQFF. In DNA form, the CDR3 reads TGTGCCAGCAGCTTAGCGGGTGGGGACAGGGGATCCAATGAGCAGTTCTTC.

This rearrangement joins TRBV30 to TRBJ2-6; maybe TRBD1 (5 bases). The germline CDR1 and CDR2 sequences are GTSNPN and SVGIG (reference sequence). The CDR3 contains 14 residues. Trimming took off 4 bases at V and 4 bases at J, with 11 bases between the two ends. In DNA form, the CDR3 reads TGTGCCTGGATTCAGGGTTCCGGGGCCAACGTCCTGACTTTC. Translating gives CAWIQGSGANVLTF.

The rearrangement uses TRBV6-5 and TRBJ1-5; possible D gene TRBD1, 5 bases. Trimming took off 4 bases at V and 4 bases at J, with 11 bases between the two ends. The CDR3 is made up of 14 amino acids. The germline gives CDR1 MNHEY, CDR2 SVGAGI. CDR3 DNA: TGTGCCAGCAGTTCAGGCAGGGCAAATCAGCCCCAGCATTTT. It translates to CASSSGRANQPQHF.

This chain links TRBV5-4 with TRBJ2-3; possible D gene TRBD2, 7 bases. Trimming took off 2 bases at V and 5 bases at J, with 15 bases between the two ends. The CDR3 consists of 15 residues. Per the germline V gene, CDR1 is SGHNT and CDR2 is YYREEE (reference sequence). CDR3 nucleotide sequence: TGTGCCAGCAGCTTTGGGGGGGCGCGGGGAGATACGCAGTATTTT. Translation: CASSFGGARGDTQYF.

CDR3 sequence reads: CASSASMTSGSHFNEQFF. The CDR3 DNA follows: TGTGCCAGTAGTGCCTCTATGACTAGCGGGAGCCACTTCAATGAGCAGTTCTTC. The V and J genes are TRBV19 and TRBJ2-1, with 12 bases matching TRBD2. Per germline, CDR1 LNHDA and CDR2 SQIVND (reference sequence). J lost 6 bases, V lost 5 bases, and 14 bases had no gene match. The CDR3 runs 18 residues. The whole variable domain, remainder taken from reference TRBV19 and TRBJ2-1, is DGGITQSPKYLFRKEGQNVTLSCEQNLNHDAMYWYRQDPGQGLRLIYYSQIVNDFQKGDIAEGYSVSREKKESFPLTVTSAQKNPTAFYLCASSASMTSGSHFNEQFFGPGTRLTVL.